This TCR beta chain was sequenced for a study of shared clonotypes between healthy human individuals. Whole-study context: Three plates were used per donor for CD4 naive, three for CD4 memory, two for CD8 naive and one for CD8 memory.

The study's findings and limits: Non-shared clonotypes were found to have lower generation probabilities than the clonotypes that were shared by all four of the sorted-subset donors.

This CDR3 region has 17 residues. Looked up from germline, CDR1 is MNHNS and CDR2 is SASEGT. The V gene end was trimmed by 0 bases and the J gene end by 1 base; junction bases not matched to a gene: 5. As for this clone: Its antigen is currently unknown.

The repertoire was sequenced with immunoSEQ multiplex PCR; TCRdb's copy has only in-frame clones and lacks some. Among approximately 2.3 million clones listed, roughly 93% were seen once. This chain connects TRBV6-1 to TRBJ2-1; 8 positions match TRBD2. The sequence came from a man aged 18-30 years in good health. Some clones in this sample may be carry-over from other donors' samples. The sequenced sample was naive CD4+ T cells from PBMCs. Subset defined: CD45RA+ positively selected. CDR3 sequence: CASSEAGGGRSYNEQFF. The CDR3 coding sequence is TGTGCCAGCAGTGAAGCGGGGGGCGGGAGGTCCTACAATGAGCAGTTCTTC.